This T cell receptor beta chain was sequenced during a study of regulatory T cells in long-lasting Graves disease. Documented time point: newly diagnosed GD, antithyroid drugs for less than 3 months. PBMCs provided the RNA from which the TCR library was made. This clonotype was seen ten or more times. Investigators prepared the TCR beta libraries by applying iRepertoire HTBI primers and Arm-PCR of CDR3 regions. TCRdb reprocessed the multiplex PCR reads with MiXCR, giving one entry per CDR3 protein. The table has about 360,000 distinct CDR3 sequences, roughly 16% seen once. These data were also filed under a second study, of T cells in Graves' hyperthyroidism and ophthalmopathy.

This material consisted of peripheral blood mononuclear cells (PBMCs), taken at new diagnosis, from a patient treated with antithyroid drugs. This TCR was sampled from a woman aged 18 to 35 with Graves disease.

The CDR3, as DNA: TGTGCCAGCAGCATAAGGACTAGCGGAGGCACAGATACGCAGTATTTT. Its protein is CASSIRTSGGTDTQYF. The chain links TRBV7-9 to TRBJ2-3, with 10 bases fitting TRBD2. CDR3 size: 16 residues. Germline CDR1 SEHNR, CDR2 FQNEAQ (reference sequence). V gave up 5 bases and J gave up 1 base; unmatched junction bases: 6.